This TCR beta chain was obtained from a study of CD8+ T cells in alopecia areata. Study-level background: Those treated were given oral tofacitinib at 5 to 10 mg twice daily.

Notes on the study in general: During tofacitinib treatment, many expanded lesional clones remained in scalp and blood. Sequence data from scalp samples additionally include resident alphabeta T cells of normal skin.

As for treatment: oral pan-JAK inhibitor, 5-10 mg twice daily. Lesional scalp tissue (obtained by punch biopsy) and peripheral blood were collected from alopecia areata patients. Trimming removed 5 bases at V and 4 bases at J, with 18 bases between. Germline loops: CDR1 LNHDA, CDR2 SQIVND (reference sequence). The CDR3 is 15 amino acids. About this clone: Its antigen is unidentified.

After isolation, RNA underwent reverse transcription to generate cDNA as the sequencing template. Assay used: immunoSEQ multiplex PCR; TCRdb lists only in-frame clones, some missing. This table holds some 150,000 clones, 86% found once. The source was CD8+ T cells sorted from blood, collected at week 4, from a patient treated with tofacitinib. This receptor was taken from a human donor with alopecia areata. This chain joins TRBV19 and TRBJ2-7; no clear D. CDR3 in amino acids: CASSWGLDQVYEQYF. CDR3 coding DNA: TGTGCCAGTAGTTGGGGTTTGGACCAAGTTTACGAGCAGTACTTC.